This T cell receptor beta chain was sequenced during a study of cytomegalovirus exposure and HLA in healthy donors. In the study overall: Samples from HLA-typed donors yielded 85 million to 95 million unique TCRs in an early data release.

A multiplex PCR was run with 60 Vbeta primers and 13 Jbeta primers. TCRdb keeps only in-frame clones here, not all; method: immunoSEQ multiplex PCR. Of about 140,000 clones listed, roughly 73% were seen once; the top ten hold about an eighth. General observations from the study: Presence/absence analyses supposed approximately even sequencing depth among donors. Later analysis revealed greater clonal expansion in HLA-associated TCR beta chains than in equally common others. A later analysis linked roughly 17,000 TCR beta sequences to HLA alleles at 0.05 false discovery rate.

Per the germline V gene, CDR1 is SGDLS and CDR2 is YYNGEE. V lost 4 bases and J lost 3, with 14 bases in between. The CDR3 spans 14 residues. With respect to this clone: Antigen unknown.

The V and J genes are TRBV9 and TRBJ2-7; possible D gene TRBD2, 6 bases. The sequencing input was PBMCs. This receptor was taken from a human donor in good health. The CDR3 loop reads CASSPRRGSYEQYF. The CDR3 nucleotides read TGTGCCAGCAGCCCCCGGAGGGGAAGCTACGAGCAGTACTTC.